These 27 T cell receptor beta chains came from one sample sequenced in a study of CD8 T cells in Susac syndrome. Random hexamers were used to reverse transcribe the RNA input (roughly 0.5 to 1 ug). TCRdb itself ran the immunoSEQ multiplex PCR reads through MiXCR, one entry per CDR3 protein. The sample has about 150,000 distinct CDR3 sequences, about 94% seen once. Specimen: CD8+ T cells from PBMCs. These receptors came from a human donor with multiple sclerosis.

The CDR3 sequence is CSARLTSTLSYNEQFF. CDR3 coding DNA: TGCAGTGCTAGACTGACTAGCACGCTTTCCTACAATGAGCAGTTCTTC. The genes are TRBV20-1 and TRBJ2-1; 7 positions match TRBD2. Per germline, CDR1 DFQATT and CDR2 SNEGSKA (reference sequence). V was pared by 2 bases and J by 1 base, with 8 bases of the junction left unmatched. This CDR3 is 16 amino acids long.

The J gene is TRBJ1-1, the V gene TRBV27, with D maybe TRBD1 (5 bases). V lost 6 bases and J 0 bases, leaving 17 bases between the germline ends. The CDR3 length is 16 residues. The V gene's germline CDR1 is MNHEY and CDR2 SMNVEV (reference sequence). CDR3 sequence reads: CASSPSSGELNTEAFF. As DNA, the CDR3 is TGTGCCAGCAGCCCGAGTTCGGGGGAGTTGAACACTGAAGCTTTCTTT.

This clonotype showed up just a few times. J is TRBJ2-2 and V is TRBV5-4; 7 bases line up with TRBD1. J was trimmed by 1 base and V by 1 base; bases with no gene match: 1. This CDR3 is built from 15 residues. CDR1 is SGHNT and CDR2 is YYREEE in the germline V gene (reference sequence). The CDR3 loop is CASSLRQGNTGELFF. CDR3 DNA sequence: TGTGCCAGCAGCTTGCGACAGGGGAACACCGGGGAGCTGTTTTTT.

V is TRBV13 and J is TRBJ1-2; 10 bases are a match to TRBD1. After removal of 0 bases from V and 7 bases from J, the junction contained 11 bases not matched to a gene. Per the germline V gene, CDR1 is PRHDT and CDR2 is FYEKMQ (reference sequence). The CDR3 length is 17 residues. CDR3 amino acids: CASSLGRTGGTLRGYTF. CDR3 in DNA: TGTGCCAGCAGCTTAGGAAGGACAGGGGGGACCTTACGTGGCTACACCTTC.

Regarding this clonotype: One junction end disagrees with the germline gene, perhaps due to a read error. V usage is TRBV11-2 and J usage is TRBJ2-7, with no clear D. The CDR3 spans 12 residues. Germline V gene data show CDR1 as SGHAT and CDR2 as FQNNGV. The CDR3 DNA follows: TGTGCCAGCAGTTTAGGGTACTACGAGCAGTACTTC. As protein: CASSLGYYEQYF.

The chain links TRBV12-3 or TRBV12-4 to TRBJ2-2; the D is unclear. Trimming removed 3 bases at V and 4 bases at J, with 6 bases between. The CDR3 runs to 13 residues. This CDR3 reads CASSLSPTGELFF. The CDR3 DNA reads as TGTGCCAGCAGTTTGTCCCCCACCGGGGAGCTGTTTTTT.

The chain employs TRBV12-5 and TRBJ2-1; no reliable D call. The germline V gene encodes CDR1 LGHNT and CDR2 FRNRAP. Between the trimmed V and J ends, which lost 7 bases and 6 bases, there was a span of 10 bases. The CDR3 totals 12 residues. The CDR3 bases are TGTGCTAGTGTCCCTGTGGGCAATGAGCAGTTCTTC. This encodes CASVPVGNEQFF.

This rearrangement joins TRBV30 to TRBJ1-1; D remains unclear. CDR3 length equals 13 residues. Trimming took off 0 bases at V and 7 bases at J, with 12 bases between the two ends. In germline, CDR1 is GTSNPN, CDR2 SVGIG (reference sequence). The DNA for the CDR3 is TGTGCCTGGAGTGTAGTACCCGAAAGTGAAGCTTTCTTT. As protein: CAWSVVPESEAFF.

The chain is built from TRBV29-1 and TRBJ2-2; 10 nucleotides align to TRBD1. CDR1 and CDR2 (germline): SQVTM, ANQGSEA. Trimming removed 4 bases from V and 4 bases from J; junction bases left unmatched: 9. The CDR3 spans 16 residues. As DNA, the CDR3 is TGCAGCGTTGTCGGACAGGGGGTTGGAGTCACCGGGGAGCTGTTTTTT. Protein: CSVVGQGVGVTGELFF.

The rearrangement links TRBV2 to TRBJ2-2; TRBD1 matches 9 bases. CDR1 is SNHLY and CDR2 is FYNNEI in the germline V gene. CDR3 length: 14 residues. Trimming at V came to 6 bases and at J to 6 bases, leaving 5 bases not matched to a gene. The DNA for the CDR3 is TGTGCCAGCAGAGGGGACAGGGTACCCGGGGAGCTGTTTTTT. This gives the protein CASRGDRVPGELFF.

This CDR3 is CASSPGHVYEQYF. The CDR3 region has the DNA TGTGCCAGCAGCCCAGGACACGTATACGAGCAGTACTTC. The chain joins TRBV7-9 to TRBJ2-7, with TRBD1 as a possible D gene (5 bases). The CDR3 loop spans 13 amino acids. Germline CDR1 and CDR2: SEHNR and FQNEAQ (reference sequence). The V end lost 5 bases, the J end lost 4 bases, and 12 bases lay between the germline ends.

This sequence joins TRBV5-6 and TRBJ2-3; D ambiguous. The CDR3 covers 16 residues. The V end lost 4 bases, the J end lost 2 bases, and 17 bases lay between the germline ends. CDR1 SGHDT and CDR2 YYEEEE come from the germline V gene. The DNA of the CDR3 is TGTGCCAGCAGCCCCAGGAGAACCTCGATCACAGATACGCAGTATTTT. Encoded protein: CASSPRRTSITDTQYF. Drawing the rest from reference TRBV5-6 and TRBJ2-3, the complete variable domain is DAGVTQSPTHLIKTRGQQVTLRCSPKSGHDTVSWYQQALGQGPQFIFQYYEEEERQRGNFPDRFSGHQFPNYSSELNVNALLLGDSALYLCASSPRRTSITDTQYFGPGTRLTVL.

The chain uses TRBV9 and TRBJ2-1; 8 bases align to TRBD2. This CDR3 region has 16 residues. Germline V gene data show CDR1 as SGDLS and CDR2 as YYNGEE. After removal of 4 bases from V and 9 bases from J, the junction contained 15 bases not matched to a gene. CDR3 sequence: CASSPPGERGIGEQFF. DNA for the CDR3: TGTGCCAGCAGCCCCCCGGGAGAGCGGGGGATCGGTGAGCAGTTCTTC.

CDR3 sequence: CSASGRRGNTGELFF. CDR3 in DNA: TGCAGTGCTTCCGGGAGGAGGGGGAACACCGGGGAGCTGTTTTTT. V is TRBV20-1 and J is TRBJ2-2, with 7 bases identical to TRBD2. The J segment lost 1 base and the V segment lost 5 bases, leaving 7 bases of the junction unmatched. This CDR3 has 15 residues. In germline, CDR1 is DFQATT, CDR2 SNEGSKA (reference sequence).

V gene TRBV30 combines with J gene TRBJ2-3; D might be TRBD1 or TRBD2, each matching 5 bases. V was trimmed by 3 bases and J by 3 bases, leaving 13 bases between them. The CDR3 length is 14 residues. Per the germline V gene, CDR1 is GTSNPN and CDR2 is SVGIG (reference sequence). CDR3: CAWSWGSRTDTQYF. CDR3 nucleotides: TGTGCCTGGAGCTGGGGGAGTAGGACAGATACGCAGTATTTT.

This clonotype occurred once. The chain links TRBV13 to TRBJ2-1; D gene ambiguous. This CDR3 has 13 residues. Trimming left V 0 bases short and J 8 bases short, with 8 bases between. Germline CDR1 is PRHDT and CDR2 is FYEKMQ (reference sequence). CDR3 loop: CASSLGLHYEQFF. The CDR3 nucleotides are TGTGCCAGCAGCTTAGGGCTGCACTATGAGCAGTTCTTC.

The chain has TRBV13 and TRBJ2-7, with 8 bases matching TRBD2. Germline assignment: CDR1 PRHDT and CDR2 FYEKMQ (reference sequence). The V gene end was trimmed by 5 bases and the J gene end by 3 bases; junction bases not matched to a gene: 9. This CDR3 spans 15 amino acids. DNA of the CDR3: TGTGCCAGCAGCATCCTTACGAGCGGGGGCTACGAGCAGTACTTC. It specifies CASSILTSGGYEQYF. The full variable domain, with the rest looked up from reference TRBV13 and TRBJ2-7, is AAGVIQSPRHLIKEKRETATLKCYPIPRHDTVYWYQQGPGQDPQFLISFYEKMQSDKGSIPDRFSAQQFSDYHSELNMSSLELGDSALYFCASSILTSGGYEQYFGPGTRLTVT.

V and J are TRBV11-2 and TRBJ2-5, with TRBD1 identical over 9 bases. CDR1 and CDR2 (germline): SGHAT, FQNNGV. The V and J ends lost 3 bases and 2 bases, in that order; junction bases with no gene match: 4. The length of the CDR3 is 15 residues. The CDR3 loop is CASSLRQGDQETQYF. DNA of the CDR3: TGTGCCAGCAGCTTGAGACAGGGGGATCAAGAGACCCAGTACTTC.

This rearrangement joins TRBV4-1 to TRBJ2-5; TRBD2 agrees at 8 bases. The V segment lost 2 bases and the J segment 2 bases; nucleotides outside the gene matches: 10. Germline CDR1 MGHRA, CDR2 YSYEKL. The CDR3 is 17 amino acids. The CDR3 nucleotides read TGCGCCAGCAGCCAATTCAACGGGGGGGCCTCTCAAGAGACCCAGTACTTC. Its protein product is CASSQFNGGASQETQYF.

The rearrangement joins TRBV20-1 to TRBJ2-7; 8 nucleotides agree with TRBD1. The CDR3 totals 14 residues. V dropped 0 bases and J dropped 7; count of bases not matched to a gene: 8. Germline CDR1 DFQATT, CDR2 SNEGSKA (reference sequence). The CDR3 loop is CSARDFQGAREQYF. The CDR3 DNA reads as TGCAGTGCTAGAGATTTCCAGGGGGCAAGGGAGCAGTACTTC.

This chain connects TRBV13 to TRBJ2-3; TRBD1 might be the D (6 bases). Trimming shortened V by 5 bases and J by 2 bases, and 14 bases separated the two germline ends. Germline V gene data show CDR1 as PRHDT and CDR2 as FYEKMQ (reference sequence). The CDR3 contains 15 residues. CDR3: CASSPRQEYTDTQYF. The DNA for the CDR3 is TGTGCCAGCAGCCCGAGACAGGAGTACACAGATACGCAGTATTTT.

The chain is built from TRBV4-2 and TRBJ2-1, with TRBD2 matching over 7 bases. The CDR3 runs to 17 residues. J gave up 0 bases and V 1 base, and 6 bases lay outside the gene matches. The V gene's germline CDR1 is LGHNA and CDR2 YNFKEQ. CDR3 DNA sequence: TGTGCCAGCAGCCAAGTGGAGCGGGGAAGCTCCTACAATGAGCAGTTCTTC. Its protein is CASSQVERGSSYNEQFF.

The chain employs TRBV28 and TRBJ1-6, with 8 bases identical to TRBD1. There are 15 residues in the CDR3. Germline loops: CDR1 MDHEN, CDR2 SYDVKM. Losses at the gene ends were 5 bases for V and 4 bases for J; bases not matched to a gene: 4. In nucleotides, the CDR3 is TGTGCCAGCAGTATCCGGACAGGGTATAATTCACCCCTCCACTTT. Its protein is CASSIRTGYNSPLHF.

CDR3 nucleotide sequence: TGTGCCAGCACCCAGGGGGGGGAGCTGTTTTTT. It codes for CASTQGGELFF. The rearrangement links TRBV2 to TRBJ2-2; tentatively, D is TRBD1 (6 bases). V lost 7 bases and J lost 8, with 8 bases in between. Germline CDR1 is SNHLY and CDR2 is FYNNEI. The CDR3 has 11 residues. The complete variable domain, with remaining parts taken from reference TRBV2 and TRBJ2-2, reads EPEVTQTPSHQVTQMGQEVILRCVPISNHLYFYWYRQILGQKVEFLVSFYNNEISEKSEIFDDQFSVERPDGSNFTLKIRSTKLEDSAMYFCASTQGGELFFGEGSRLTVL.

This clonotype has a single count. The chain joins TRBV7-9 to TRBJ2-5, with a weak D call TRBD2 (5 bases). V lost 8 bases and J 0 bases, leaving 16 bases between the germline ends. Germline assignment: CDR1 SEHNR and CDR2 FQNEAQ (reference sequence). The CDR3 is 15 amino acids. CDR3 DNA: TGTGCCAGCCACGCCGACGAGGAGGACCAAGAGACCCAGTACTTC. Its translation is CASHADEEDQETQYF.

CDR3 residues: CAWSQGEKLFF. The DNA of the CDR3 is TGTGCCTGGAGTCAGGGTGAAAAACTGTTTTTT. This sequence joins TRBV30 and TRBJ1-4; TRBD1 might be the D (5 bases). With 2 bases removed from V and 7 bases from J, the gap between germline ends came to 5 bases. This CDR3 has 11 residues. Germline V CDR1 and CDR2: GTSNPN, SVGIG (reference sequence).

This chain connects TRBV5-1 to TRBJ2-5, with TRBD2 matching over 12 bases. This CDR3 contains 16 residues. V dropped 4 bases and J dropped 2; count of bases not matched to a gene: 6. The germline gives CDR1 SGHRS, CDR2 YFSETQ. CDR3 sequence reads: CASSVGLAGRQETQYF. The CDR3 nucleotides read TGCGCCAGCAGCGTCGGACTAGCGGGGAGACAAGAGACCCAGTACTTC.